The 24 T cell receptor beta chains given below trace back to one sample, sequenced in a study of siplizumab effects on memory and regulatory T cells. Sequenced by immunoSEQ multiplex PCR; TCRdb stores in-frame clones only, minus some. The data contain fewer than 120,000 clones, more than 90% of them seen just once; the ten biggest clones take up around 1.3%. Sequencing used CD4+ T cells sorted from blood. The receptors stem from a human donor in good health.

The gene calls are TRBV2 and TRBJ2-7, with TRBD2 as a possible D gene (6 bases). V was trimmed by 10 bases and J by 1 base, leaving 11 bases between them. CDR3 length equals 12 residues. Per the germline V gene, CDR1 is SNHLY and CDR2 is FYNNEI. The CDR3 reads CATGLLSYEQYF. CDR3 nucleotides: TGTGCCACGGGACTCCTATCCTACGAGCAGTACTTC.

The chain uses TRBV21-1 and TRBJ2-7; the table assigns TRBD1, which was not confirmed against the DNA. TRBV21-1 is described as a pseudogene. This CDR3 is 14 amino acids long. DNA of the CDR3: TGTGCCAGCATCAAAAAGGAGGGGGCCCACGAGCAGTACTTC. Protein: CASIKKEGAHEQYF.

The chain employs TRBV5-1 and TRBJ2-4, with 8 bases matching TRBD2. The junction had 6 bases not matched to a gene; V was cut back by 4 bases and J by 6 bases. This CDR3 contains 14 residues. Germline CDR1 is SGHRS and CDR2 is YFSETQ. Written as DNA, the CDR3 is TGCGCCAGCAGCCGGGGGGGACAACCAAACATTCAGTACTTC. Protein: CASSRGGQPNIQYF.

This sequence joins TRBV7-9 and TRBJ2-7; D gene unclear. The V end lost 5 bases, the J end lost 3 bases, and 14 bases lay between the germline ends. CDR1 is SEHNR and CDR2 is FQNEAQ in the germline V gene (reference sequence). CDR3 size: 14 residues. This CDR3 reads CASSPLNRYYEQYF. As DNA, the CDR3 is TGTGCCAGCAGCCCACTCAACCGTTACTACGAGCAGTACTTC.

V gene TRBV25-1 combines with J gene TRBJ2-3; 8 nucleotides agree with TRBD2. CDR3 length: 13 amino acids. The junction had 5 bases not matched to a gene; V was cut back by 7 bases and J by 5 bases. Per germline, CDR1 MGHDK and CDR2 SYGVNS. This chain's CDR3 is CASTPAGGDTQYF. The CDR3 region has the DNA TGTGCCAGCACCCCCGCGGGGGGAGATACGCAGTATTTT.

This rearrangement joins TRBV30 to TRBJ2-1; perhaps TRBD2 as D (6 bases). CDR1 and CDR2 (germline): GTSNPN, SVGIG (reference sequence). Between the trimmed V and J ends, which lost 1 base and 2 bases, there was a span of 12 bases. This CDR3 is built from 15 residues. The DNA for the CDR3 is TGTGCCTGGAGTGGTCGGGGGTACCCCTACAATGAGCAGTTCTTC. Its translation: CAWSGRGYPYNEQFF.

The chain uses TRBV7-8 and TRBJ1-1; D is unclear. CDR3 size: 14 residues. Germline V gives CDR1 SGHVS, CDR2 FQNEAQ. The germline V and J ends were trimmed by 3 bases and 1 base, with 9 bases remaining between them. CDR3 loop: CASSFSVGNTEAFF. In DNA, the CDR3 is TGTGCCAGCAGCTTCTCGGTTGGGAACACTGAAGCTTTCTTT.

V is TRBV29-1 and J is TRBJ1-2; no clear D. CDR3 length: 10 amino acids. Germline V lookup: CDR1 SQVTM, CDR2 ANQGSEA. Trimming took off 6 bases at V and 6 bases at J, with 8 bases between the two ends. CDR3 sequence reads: CSVERNGYTF. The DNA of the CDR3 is TGCAGCGTGGAGAGAAATGGCTACACCTTC. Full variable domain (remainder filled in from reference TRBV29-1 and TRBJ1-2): SAVISQKPSRDICQRGTSLTIQCQVDSQVTMMFWYRQQPGQSLTLIATANQGSEATYESGFVIDKFPISRPNLTFSTLTVSNMSPEDSSIYLCSVERNGYTFGSGTRLTVV.

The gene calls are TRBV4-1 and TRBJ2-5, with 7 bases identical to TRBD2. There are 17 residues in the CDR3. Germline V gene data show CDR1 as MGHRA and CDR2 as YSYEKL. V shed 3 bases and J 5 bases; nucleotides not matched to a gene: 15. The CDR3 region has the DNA TGCGCCAGCAGCCAGAGATTGGGCCTCTGGGGGGGGGAGACCCAGTACTTC. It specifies CASSQRLGLWGGETQYF.

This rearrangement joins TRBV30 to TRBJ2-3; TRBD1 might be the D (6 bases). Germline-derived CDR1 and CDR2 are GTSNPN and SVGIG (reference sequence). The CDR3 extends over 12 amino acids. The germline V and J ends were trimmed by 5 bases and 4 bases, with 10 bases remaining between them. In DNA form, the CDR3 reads TGTGCCTGGTCCAAGGGGGCAGATACGCAGTATTTT. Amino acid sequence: CAWSKGADTQYF.

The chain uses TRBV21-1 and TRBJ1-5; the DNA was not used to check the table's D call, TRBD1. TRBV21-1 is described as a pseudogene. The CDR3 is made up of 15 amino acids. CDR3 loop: CASSKEKGRNQPQHF. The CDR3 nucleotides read TGTGCCAGCAGCAAAGAAAAGGGGCGCAATCAGCCCCAGCATTTT.

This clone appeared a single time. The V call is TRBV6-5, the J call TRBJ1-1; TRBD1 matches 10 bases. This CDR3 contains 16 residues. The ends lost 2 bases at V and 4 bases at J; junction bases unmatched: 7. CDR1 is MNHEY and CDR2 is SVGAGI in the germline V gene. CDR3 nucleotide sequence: TGTGCCAGCAGTTACGCCGGGACAGGGGTCTCCACTGAAGCTTTCTTT. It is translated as CASSYAGTGVSTEAFF.

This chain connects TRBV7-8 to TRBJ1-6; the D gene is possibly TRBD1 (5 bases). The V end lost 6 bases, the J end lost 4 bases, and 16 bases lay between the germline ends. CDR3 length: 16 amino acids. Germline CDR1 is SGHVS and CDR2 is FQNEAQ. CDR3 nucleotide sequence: TGTGCCAGCAGATCACAAGGTTCAGGGTATAATTCACCCCTCCACTTT. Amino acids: CASRSQGSGYNSPLHF.

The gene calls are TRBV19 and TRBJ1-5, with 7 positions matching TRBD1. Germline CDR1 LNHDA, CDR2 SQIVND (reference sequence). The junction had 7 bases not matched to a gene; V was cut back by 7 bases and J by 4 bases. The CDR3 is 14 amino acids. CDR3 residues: CASTKGQTNQPQHF. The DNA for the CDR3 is TGTGCCAGTACGAAGGGACAGACGAATCAGCCCCAGCATTTT.

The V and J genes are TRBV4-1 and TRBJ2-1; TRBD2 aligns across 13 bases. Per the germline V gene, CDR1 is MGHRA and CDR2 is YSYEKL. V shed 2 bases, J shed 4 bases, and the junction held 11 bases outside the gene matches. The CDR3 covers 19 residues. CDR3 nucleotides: TGCGCCAGCAGCCAACTCCGACTAGCGGGAGGACCTAGGTACAATGAGCAGTTCTTC. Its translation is CASSQLRLAGGPRYNEQFF.

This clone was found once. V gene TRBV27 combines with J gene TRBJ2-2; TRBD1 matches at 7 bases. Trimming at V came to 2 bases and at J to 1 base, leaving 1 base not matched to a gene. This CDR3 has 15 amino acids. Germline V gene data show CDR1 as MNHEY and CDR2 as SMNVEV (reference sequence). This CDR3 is CASSLNRGNTGELFF. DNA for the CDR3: TGTGCCAGCAGTTTAAACAGGGGGAACACCGGGGAGCTGTTTTTT.

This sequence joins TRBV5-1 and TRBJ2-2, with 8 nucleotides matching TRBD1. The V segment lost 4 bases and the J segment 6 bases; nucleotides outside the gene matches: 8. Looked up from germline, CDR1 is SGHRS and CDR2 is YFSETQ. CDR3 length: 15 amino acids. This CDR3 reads CASSERRQGPGELFF. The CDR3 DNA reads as TGCGCCAGCAGCGAACGACGACAGGGGCCCGGGGAGCTGTTTTTT. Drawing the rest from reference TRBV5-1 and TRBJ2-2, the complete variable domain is KAGVTQTPRYLIKTRGQQVTLSCSPISGHRSVSWYQQTPGQGLQFLFEYFSETQRNKGNFPGRFSGRQFSNSRSEMNVSTLELGDSALYLCASSERRQGPGELFFGEGSRLTVL.

The CDR3 loop is CASSTVNAPYEQYF. CDR3 in DNA: TGTGCCAGTAGTACCGTTAACGCCCCCTACGAGCAGTACTTC. This chain joins TRBV19 and TRBJ2-7; D remains unclear. Trimming left V 4 bases short and J 2 bases short, with 12 bases between. The CDR3 covers 14 residues. Germline V gene data show CDR1 as LNHDA and CDR2 as SQIVND (reference sequence).

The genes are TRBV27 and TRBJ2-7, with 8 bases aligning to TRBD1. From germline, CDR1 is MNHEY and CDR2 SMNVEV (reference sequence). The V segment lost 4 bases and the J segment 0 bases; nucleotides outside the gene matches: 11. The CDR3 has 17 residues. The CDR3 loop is CASSWGTGLKGSYEQYF. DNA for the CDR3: TGTGCCAGCAGTTGGGGGACAGGCCTAAAGGGCTCCTACGAGCAGTACTTC.

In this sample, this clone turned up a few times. This chain's CDR3 is CASRTQSSGANVLTF. For the CDR3, the DNA is TGTGCCAGCAGGACTCAATCCTCTGGGGCCAACGTCCTGACTTTC. The chain carries TRBV28 and TRBJ2-6; unclear D gene. Trimming took 6 bases from V and 0 from J, leaving 9 bases between them. From germline, CDR1 is MDHEN and CDR2 SYDVKM. This CDR3 contains 15 residues.

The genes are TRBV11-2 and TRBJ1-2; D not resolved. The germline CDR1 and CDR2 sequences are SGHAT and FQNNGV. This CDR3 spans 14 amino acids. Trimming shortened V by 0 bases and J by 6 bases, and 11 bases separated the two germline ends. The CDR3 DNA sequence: TGTGCCAGCAGCTTAGATTTGGCGGGAGATGGCTACACCTTC. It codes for CASSLDLAGDGYTF. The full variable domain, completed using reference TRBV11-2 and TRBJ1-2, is EAGVAQSPRYKIIEKRQSVAFWCNPISGHATLYWYQQILGQGPKLLIQFQNNGVVDDSQLPKDRFSAERLKGVDSTLKIQPAKLEDSAVYLCASSLDLAGDGYTFGSGTRLTVV.

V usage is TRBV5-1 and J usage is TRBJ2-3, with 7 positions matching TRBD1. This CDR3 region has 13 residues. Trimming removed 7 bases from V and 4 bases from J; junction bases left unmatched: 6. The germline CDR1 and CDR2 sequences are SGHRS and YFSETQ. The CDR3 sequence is CASEDRVADTQYF. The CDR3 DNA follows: TGCGCCAGCGAAGACAGGGTTGCAGATACGCAGTATTTT.

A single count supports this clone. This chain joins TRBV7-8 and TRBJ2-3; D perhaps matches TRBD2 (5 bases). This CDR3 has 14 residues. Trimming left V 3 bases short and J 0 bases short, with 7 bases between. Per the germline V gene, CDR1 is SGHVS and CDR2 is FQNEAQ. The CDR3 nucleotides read TGTGCCAGCAGCTTCGGCGGGAGCACAGATACGCAGTATTTT. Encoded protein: CASSFGGSTDTQYF.

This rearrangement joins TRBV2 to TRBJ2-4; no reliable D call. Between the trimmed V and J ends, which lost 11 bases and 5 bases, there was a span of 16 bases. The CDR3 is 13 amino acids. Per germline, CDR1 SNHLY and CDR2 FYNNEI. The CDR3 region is CAGRPGEQNIQYF. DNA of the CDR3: TGTGCCGGACGCCCAGGAGAGCAAAACATTCAGTACTTC.